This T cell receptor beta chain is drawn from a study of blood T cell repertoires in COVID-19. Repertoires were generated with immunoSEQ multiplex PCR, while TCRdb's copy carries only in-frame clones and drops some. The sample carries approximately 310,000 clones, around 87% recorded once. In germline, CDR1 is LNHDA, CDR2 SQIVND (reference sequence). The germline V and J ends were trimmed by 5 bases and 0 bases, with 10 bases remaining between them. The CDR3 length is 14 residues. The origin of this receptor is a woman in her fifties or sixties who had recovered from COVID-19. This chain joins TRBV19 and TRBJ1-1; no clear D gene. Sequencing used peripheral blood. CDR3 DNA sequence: TGTGCCAGTAGTTTCAGTCCCATGAACACTGAAGCTTTCTTT. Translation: CASSFSPMNTEAFF.